This note documents a single TCR beta chain sequence. This table comes from immunoSEQ multiplex PCR, and its TCRdb copy is limited to in-frame clones, with some not included. The table shows about 250,000 clones, with 85% to 90% occurring only once. These data are taken from a study of blood T cell repertoires in COVID-19. Whole-study context: The samples span acute and convalescent COVID-19 from the United States, Italy and Spain.

Sequencing was performed on PBMCs or T cells enriched from blood (not recorded which). This TCR was sampled from a man aged 35 to 55 who had recovered from COVID-19.

Here the CDR3 reads CASSKTSRGETQYF. In DNA form, the CDR3 reads TGTGCCAGCAGCAAGACTAGTAGGGGAGAGACCCAGTACTTC. This chain links TRBV7-9 with TRBJ2-5; tentatively, D is TRBD2 (6 bases). Germline V gene lookup returns CDR1 SEHNR and CDR2 FQNEAQ (reference sequence). Trimming removed 5 bases from V and 4 bases from J, with 14 bases in between. The CDR3 spans 14 residues.